This T cell receptor beta chain stems from a study of shared clonotypes between healthy human individuals. Germline V gene lookup returns CDR1 LNHDA and CDR2 SQIVND (reference sequence). The CDR3 has 14 residues. V shed 5 bases, J shed 4 bases, and the junction held 5 bases outside the gene matches. Assay used: immunoSEQ multiplex PCR; TCRdb lists only in-frame clones, some missing. The data hold 400,000 to 500,000 clones, with 65% to 80% observed a single time. This TCR came from a woman in her forties in good health. Some clones in this sample may be carry-over from other donors' samples. The chain joins TRBV19 to TRBJ1-2; 9 bases fit TRBD1. The sample was PBMCs. Written as DNA, the CDR3 is TGTGCCAGTAGTCCCGGACAGGGGCTCTATGGCTACACCTTC. Translating it yields CASSPGQGLYGYTF. Together with reference TRBV19 and TRBJ1-2, the CDR3 gives the full variable domain: DGGITQSPKYLFRKEGQNVTLSCEQNLNHDAMYWYRQDPGQGLRLIYYSQIVNDFQKGDIAEGYSVSREKKESFPLTVTSAQKNPTAFYLCASSPGQGLYGYTFGSGTRLTVV.